This section outlines one T cell receptor beta chain sequence together with its context. This clonotype was found many times. This clone's antigen is unknown. The sample holds no much larger clone one base away, and base qualities are not on file. The source of the sample is a study of Graves' ophthalmopathy and Graves' hyperthyroidism (dated by TCRdb to between 2017 and 2018). Context from the whole study: Peripheral blood samples were taken at the time of initial diagnosis, before any treatment was given. Following sampling, methimazole starting at 30 mg daily was administered to hyperthyroidism patients, and high-dose intravenous methylprednisolone was administered to ophthalmopathy patients. The approximately 95 discovery patients were divided at random into training and test sets in a 7:3 ratio. A discovery set of 100 patients (more than 40 ophthalmopathy, under 65 stable hyperthyroidism) was enrolled to explore V-J signatures distinguishing ophthalmopathy from hyperthyroidism. In roughly 6 hyperthyroidism patients, T-cell repertoires of thyroid tissue and blood were compared. In total, 135 blood samples were TCR-sequenced: 43 ophthalmopathy, roughly 77 hyperthyroidism and about 17 hyperthyroidism-to-ophthalmopathy patients. The study used signatures of the TCR beta repertoire to tell Graves' ophthalmopathy apart from Graves' hyperthyroidism and to predict which patients would progress to ophthalmopathy. The independent validation cohort included about 20 hyperthyroidism patients plus 17 patients who later progressed from hyperthyroidism to ophthalmopathy. General findings and caveats noted by the study authors: Most of the expanded thyroid clonotypes with a frequency above 0.001 were also detected in blood, and it was suggested that the thyroid immune response may be reflected by blood repertoires. Ophthalmopathy was separated from stable hyperthyroidism by the 13-signature model with just under 90% sensitivity and 81% to 84% specificity in cross-validation and with 80%/75% in the test set. Sample size was not predetermined statistically, and investigators were not blinded to group allocation. In validation, the model predicted ophthalmopathy progression with about 70% sensitivity and approximately 75% specificity; approximately 12 predicted patients were CT-confirmed with GO in a median of about 6.1 months.

Its CDR3 holds 14 amino acids, cysteine through phenylalanine. The only DNA kept is the CDR3, 42 bases in frame from the first base. V is cut by 9 bases and J by 7 bases, and the space between the germline ends is 16 bases. Ophthalmopathy patients were characterized by moderately to severely active disease, a Clinical Activity Score of at least 3, a NOSPECS grade of at least 4, and a disease duration under 3 months. Anyone with other autoimmune diseases, uncontrolled infections, pregnancy or lactation was excluded from the study. Diagnosis relied on clinical symptoms, serum thyroxine, TRAb, thyroid ultrasound and orbital computed tomography. Ficoll-Paque density gradient centrifugation was used to isolate PBMCs from around 10 ml of fresh peripheral blood. Total RNA was extracted with Trizol reagent and quality-checked on an Agilent 2100 Bioanalyzer. For repertoire sequencing, the TCR beta CDR3 regions were amplified from RNA transcripts. The first round of RT-PCR was done with HTBI primers and the Qiagen OneStep RT-PCR kit, and was followed by a second round of multiplex PCR, then size selection and purification. Libraries were sequenced paired-end with 100 bp reads on an Illumina HiSeq2000. The original pipeline was this. SOAPnuke was used for read processing, and reads with adapters, uncalled bases, a mean Phred below 15, or no exact constant-primer or identifier match were discarded. COPE v1.2.5 was used to merge the high-quality paired reads. Each unique nucleotide sequence was defined as a clonotype, and clonotypes were aligned to IMGT TRB V, D and J references with MiTCR v1.1. The analysis was limited to V-J combinations with a frequency above 0.0001, which together covered approximately 99% of the repertoires. For each V-J combination, a TCR clonal expansion and chaos score was defined as F50 clonal expansion divided by the chaos observed in the TCRdist matrix. Welch's t-statistics and random forest were used to reduce features to approximately 13 V-J combinations, which were fed into a naive Bayes classifier. The similarity between thyroid and blood repertoires was quantified using the Morisita-Horn index. Clones were called with MiXCR by TCRdb after fastp trimmed the public reads at Q25, and only in-frame beta chains were retained. Every distinct CDR3 protein forms one entry, paired with its most common genes and DNA. The V and J calls and clone size come from TCRdb's table, not from the authors' own analysis. This sample gives a few hundred thousand distinct CDR3 sequences in total; about 18% of them show up just once. In total, the top ten clones hold roughly 1.4% of the sample.

This chain is built from TRBV12-3 or TRBV12-4 and TRBJ1-6; the D region possibly corresponds to TRBD1 (5 bases align). Sequenced: peripheral blood. This clonotype was sampled from a woman aged 18-29 years with Graves' ophthalmopathy. Donor details come from another sample of the same person, matched by shared clones. The DNA reads TGTGCCAGTAGCAACAGGATGGGGAATTCACCCCTCCACTTT. Its translation reads: CASSNRMGNSPLHF.